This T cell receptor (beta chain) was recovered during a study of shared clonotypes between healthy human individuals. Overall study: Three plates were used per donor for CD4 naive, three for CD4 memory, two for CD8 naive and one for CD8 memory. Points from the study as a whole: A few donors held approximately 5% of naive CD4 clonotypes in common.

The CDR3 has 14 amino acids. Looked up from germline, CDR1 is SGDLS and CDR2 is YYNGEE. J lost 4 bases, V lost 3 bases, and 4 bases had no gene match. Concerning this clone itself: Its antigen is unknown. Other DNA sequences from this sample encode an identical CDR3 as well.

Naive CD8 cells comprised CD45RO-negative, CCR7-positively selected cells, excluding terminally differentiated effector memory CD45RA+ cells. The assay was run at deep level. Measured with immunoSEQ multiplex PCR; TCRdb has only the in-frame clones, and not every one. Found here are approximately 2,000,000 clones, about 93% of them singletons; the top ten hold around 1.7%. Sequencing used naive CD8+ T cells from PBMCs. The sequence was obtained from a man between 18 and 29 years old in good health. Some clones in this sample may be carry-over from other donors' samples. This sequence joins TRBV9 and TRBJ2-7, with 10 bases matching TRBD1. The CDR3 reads CASSAGTGDYEQYF. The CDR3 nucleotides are TGTGCCAGCAGCGCCGGGACAGGGGATTACGAGCAGTACTTC.